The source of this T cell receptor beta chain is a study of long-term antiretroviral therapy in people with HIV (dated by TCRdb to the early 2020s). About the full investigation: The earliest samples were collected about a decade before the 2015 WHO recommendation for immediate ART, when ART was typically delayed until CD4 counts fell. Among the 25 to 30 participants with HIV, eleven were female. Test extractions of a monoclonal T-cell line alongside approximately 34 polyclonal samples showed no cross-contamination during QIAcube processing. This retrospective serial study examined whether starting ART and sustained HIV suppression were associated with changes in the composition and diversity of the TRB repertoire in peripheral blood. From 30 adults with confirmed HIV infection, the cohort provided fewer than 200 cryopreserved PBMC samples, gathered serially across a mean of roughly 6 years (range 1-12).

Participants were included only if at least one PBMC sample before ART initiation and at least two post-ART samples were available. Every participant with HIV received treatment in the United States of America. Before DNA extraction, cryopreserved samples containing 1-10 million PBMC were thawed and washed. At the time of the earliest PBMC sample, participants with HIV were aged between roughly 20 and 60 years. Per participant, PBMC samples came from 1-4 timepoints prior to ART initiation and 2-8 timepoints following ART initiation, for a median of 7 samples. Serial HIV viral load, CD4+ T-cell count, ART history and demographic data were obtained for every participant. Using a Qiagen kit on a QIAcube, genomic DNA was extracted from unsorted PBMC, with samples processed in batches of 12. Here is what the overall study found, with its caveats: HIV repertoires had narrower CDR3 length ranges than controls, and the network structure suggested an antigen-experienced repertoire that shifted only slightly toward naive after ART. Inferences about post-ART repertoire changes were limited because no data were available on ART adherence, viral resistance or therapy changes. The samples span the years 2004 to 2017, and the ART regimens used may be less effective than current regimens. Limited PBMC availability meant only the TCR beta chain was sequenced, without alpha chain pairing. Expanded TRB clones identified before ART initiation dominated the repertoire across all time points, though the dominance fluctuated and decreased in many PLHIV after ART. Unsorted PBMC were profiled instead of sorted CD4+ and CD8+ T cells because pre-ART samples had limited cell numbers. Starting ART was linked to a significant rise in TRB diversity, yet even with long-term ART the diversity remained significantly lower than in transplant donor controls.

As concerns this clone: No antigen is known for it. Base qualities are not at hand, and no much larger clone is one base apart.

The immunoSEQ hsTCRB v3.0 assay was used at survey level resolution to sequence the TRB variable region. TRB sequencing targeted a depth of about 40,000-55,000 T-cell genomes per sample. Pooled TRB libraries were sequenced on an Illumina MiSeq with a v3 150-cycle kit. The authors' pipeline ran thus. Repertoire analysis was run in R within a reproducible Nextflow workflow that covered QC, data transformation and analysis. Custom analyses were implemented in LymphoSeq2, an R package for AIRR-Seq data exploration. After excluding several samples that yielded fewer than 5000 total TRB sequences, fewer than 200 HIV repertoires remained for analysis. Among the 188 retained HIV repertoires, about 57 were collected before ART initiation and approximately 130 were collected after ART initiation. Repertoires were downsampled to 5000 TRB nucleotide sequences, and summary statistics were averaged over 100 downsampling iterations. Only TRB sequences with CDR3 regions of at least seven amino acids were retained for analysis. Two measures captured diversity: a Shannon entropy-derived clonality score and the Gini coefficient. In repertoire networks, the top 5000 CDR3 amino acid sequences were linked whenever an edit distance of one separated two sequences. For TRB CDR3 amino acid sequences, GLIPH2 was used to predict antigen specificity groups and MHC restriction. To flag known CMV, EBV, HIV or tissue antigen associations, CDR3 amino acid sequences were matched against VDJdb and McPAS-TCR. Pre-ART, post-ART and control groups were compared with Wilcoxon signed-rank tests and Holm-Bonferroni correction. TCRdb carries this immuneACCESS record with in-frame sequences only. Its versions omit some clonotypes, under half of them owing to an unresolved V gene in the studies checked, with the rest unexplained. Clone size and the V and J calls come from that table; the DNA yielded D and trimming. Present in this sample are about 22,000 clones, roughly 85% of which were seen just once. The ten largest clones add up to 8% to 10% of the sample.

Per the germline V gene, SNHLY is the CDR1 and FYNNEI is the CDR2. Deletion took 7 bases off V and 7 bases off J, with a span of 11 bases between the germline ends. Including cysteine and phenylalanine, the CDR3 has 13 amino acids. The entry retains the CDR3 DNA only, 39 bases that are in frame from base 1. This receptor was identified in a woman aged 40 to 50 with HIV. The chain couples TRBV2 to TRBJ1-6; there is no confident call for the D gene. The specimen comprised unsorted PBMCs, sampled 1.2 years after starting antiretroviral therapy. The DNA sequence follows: TGTGCCAGCACCCAGAGTTCAAATTCACCCCTCCACTTT. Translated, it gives CASTQSSNSPLHF.